This record covers a single T cell receptor (beta chain). These data are taken from a study of blood T cell repertoires in COVID-19. About the study: Acute-phase and convalescent COVID-19 samples originated in the United States, Italy and Spain.

The CDR3 has 15 amino acids. V trimming: 3 bases; J trimming: 5 bases; junction bases outside the gene matches: 8. Per germline, CDR1 SGHRS and CDR2 YFSETQ. TCRdb keeps only in-frame clones here, not all; method: immunoSEQ multiplex PCR. The sample lists around 470,000 clones, approximately 89% seen once, with roughly 0.84% in the top ten. Patients of the Seattle cohort, enrolled during active infection, were followed longitudinally. Material: peripheral blood. This sequence was found in a man aged 18 to 35 with COVID-19, enrolled during active disease. This chain connects TRBV5-1 to TRBJ2-5, with 9 bases fitting TRBD1. The DNA for the CDR3 is TGCGCCAGCAGCTCCGGACAGGGGAGCATGGAGACCCAGTACTTC. Its translation: CASSSGQGSMETQYF. The whole variable domain, remainder taken from reference TRBV5-1 and TRBJ2-5, is KAGVTQTPRYLIKTRGQQVTLSCSPISGHRSVSWYQQTPGQGLQFLFEYFSETQRNKGNFPGRFSGRQFSNSRSEMNVSTLELGDSALYLCASSSGQGSMETQYFGPGTRLLVL.